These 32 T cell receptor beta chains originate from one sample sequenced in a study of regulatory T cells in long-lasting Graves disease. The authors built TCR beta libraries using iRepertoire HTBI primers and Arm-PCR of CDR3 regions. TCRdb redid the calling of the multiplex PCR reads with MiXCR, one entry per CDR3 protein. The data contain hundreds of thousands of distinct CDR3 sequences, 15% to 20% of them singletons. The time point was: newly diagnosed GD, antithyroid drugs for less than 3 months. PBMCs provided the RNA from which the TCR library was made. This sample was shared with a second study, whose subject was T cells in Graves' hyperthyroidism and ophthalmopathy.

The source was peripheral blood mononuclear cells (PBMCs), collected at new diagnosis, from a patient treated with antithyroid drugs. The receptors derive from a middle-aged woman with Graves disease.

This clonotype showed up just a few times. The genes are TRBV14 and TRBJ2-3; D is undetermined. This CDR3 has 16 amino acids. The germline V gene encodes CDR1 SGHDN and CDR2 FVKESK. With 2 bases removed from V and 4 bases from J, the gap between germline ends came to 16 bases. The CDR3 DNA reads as TGTGCCAGCAGCCAATTAATCAATCCTTCCGCAGATACGCAGTATTTT. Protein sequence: CASSQLINPSADTQYF.

This CDR3 reads CATSEGGRGYNSPLHF. The CDR3 region has the DNA TGTGCCACCAGCGAGGGCGGGAGGGGATATAATTCACCCCTCCACTTT. The rearrangement joins TRBV15 to TRBJ1-6; possible D gene TRBD1, 5 bases. From germline, CDR1 is LNHNV and CDR2 YYDKDF (reference sequence). This CDR3 spans 16 amino acids. The V end was cut by 5 bases, the J end by 4 bases, with 15 bases between.

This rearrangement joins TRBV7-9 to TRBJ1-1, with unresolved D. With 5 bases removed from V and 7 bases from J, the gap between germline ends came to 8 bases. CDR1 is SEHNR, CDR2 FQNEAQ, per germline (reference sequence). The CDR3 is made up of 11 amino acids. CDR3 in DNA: TGTGCCAGCAGCCCACAGTTTGAAGCTTTCTTT. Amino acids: CASSPQFEAFF.

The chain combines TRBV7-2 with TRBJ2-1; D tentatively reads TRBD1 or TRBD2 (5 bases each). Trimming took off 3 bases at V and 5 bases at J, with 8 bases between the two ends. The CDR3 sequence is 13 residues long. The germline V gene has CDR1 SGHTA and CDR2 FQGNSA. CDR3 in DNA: TGTGCCAGCAGCTTGGGACCCGACAATGAGCAGTTCTTC. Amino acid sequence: CASSLGPDNEQFF.

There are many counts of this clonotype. CDR3 bases: TGCGCCAGCAGCTCACAGGGCTCTCAGCCAGATACGCAGTATTTT. As protein: CASSSQGSQPDTQYF. V is TRBV5-1 and J is TRBJ2-3; D perhaps matches TRBD1 (6 bases). The CDR3 loop spans 15 amino acids. CDR1 is SGHRS and CDR2 is YFSETQ in the germline V gene. V lost 3 bases and J lost 4, with 15 bases in between.

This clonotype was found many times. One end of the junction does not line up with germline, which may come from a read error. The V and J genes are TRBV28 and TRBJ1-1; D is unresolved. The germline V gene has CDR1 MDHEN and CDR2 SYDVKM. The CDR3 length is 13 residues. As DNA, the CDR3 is TGTGCCAGCAGTTTTCCACACCCCACTGAAGCCTTCTTT. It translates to CASSFPHPTEAFF.

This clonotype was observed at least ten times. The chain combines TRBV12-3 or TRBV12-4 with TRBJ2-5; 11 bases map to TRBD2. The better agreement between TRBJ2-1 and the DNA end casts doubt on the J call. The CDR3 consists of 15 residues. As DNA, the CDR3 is TGTGCCAGCAGTTTCCGACTAGCGGGGTACAATGAGCAGTTCTTC. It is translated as CASSFRLAGYNEQFF.

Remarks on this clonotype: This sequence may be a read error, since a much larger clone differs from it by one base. The DNA of the CDR3 is TGTGCCATCAGTTTAAAAGGACAGATCCACGAGCAGTACTTC. It yields the protein CAISLKGQIHEQYF. The genes are TRBV27 and TRBJ2-7, with D possibly TRBD1 on 6 matching bases. The CDR3 length is 14 residues. Per germline, CDR1 MNHEY and CDR2 SMNVEV (reference sequence).

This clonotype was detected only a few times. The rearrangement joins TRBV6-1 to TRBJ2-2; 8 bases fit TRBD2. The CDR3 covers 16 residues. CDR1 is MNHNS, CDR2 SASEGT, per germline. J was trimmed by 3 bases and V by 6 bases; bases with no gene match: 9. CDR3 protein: CASRTARGGHTGELFF. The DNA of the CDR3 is TGTGCCAGCAGAACTGCCCGGGGGGGCCACACCGGGGAGCTGTTTTTT.

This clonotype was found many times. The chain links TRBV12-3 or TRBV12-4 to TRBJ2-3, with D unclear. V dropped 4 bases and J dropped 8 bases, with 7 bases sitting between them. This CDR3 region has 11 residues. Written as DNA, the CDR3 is TGTGCCAGCAGTTCCCCCCCTACGCAGTATTTT. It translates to CASSSPPTQYF.

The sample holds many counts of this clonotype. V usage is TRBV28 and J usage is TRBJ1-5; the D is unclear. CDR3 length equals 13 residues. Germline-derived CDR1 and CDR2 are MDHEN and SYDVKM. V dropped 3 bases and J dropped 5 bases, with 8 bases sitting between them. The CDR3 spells CASSFFGDQPQHF. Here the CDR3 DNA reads TGTGCCAGCAGTTTTTTCGGTGATCAGCCCCAGCATTTT.

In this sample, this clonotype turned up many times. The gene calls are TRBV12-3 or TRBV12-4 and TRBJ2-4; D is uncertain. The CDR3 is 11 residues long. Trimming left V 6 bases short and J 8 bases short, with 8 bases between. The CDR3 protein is CASSQTDIQYF. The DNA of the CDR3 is TGTGCCAGCAGCCAGACGGACATTCAGTACTTC.

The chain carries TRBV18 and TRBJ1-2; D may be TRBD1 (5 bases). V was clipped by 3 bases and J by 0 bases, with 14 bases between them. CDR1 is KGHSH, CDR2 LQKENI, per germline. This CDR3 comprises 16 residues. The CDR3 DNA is TGTGCCAGCTCACCGGGACTAGGGTCAACTAACTATGGCTACACCTTC. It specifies CASSPGLGSTNYGYTF.

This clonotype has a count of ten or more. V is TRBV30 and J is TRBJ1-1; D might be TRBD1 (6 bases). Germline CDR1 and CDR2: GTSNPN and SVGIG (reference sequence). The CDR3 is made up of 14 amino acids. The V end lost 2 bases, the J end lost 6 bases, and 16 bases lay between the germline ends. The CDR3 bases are TGTGCCTGGAGTCCTATGGGGGCAGTTGCTGAAGCTTTCTTT. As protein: CAWSPMGAVAEAFF.

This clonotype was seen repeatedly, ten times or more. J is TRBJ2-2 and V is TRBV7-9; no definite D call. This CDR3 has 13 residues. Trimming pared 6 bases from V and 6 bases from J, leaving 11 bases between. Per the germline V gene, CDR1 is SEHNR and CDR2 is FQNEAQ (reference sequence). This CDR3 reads CASRFQGPGELFF. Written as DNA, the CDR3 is TGTGCCAGCAGATTCCAAGGGCCCGGGGAGCTGTTTTTT.

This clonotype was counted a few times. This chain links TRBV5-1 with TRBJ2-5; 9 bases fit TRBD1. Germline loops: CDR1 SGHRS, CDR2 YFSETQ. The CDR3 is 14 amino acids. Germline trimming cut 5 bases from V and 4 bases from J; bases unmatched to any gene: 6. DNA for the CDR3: TGCGCCAGCAGTAAAGACAGGGGGGGAGAGACCCAGTACTTC. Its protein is CASSKDRGGETQYF. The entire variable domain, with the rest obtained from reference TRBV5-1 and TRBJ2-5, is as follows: KAGVTQTPRYLIKTRGQQVTLSCSPISGHRSVSWYQQTPGQGLQFLFEYFSETQRNKGNFPGRFSGRQFSNSRSEMNVSTLELGDSALYLCASSKDRGGETQYFGPGTRLLVL.

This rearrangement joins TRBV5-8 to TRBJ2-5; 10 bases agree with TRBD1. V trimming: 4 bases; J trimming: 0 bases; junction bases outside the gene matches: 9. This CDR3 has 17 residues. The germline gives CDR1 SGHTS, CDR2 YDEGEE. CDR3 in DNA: TGTGCCAGCAGCGGGGGGACAGGGGCCGGGTACCAAGAGACCCAGTACTTC. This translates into CASSGGTGAGYQETQYF.

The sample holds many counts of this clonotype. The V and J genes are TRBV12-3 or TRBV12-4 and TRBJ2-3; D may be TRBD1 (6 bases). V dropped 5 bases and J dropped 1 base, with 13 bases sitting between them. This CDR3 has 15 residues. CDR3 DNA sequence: TGTGCCAGCAGTCTATCCAGGGGCCGCACAGATACGCAGTATTTT. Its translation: CASSLSRGRTDTQYF.

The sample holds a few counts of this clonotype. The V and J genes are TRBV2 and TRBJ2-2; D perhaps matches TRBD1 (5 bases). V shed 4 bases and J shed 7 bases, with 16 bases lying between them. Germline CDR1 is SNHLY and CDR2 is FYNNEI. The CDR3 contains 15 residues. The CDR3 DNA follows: TGTGCCAGCAGTGTTTTGCCAGGGTCAGACGGGGAGCTGTTTTTT. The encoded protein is CASSVLPGSDGELFF.

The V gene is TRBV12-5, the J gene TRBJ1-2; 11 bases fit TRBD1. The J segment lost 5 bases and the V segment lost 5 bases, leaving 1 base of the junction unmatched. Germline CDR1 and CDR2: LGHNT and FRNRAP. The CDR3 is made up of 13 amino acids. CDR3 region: CASGGTGGYGYTF. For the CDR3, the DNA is TGTGCTAGTGGTGGGACAGGGGGATATGGCTACACCTTC.

CDR3 amino acids: CASSLSATENSPLHF. CDR3 nucleotides: TGTGCCAGCAGCTTATCCGCGACAGAGAATTCACCCCTCCACTTT. The gene calls are TRBV7-9 and TRBJ1-6; D may be TRBD1 (5 bases). Trimming removed 2 bases at V and 7 bases at J, with 12 bases between. Germline V gives CDR1 SEHNR, CDR2 FQNEAQ (reference sequence). CDR3 size: 15 residues.

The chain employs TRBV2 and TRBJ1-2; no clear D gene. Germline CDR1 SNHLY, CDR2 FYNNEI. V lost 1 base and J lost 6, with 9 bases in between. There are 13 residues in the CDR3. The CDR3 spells CASSEGMSHGYTF. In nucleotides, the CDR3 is TGTGCCAGCAGTGAAGGGATGAGCCATGGCTACACCTTC. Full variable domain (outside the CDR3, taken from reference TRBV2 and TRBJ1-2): EPEVTQTPSHQVTQMGQEVILRCVPISNHLYFYWYRQILGQKVEFLVSFYNNEISEKSEIFDDQFSVERPDGSNFTLKIRSTKLEDSAMYFCASSEGMSHGYTFGSGTRLTVV.

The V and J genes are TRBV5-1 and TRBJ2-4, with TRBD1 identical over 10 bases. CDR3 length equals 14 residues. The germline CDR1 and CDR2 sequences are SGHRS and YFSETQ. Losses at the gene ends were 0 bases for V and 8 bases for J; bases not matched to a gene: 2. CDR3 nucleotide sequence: TGCGCCAGCAGCTTGGAGGGGACAGGGGACATTCAGTACTTC. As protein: CASSLEGTGDIQYF. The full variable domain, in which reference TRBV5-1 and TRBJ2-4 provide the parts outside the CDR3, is KAGVTQTPRYLIKTRGQQVTLSCSPISGHRSVSWYQQTPGQGLQFLFEYFSETQRNKGNFPGRFSGRQFSNSRSEMNVSTLELGDSALYLCASSLEGTGDIQYFGAGTRLSVL.

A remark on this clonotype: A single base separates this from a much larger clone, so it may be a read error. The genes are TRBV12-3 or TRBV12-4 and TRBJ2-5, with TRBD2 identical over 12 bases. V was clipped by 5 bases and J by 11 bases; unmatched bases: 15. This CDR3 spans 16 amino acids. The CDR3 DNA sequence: TGTGCCAGCAGTCTTCGGACTAGCGGGGACAACAATGAGCAGTACTTC. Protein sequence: CASSLRTSGDNNEQYF.

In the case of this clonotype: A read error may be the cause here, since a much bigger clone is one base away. For the CDR3, the DNA is TGCGCCAGCAGCCTGCTAGCGACAGGTGAGCAGTTCTTC. Protein sequence: CASSLLATGEQFF. The chain combines TRBV5-1 with TRBJ2-1; D might be TRBD1 or TRBD2, each matching 6 bases. This CDR3 comprises 13 residues. Deletions cut 4 bases from V and 9 bases from J, with 14 bases between. The germline CDR1 and CDR2 sequences are SGHRS and YFSETQ.

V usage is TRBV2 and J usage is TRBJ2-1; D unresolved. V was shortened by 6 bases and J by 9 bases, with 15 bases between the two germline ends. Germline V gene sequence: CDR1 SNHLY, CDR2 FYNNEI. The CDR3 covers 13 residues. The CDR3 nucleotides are TGTGCCAGCAGCCCCGACGCGACCGGTGAGCAGTTCTTC. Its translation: CASSPDATGEQFF.

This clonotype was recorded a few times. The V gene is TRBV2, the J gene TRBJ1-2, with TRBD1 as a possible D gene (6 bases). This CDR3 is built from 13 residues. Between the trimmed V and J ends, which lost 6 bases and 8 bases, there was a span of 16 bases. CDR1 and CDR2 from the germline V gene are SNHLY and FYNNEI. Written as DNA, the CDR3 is TGTGCCAGCAGCTCACACAGGGAAGACGGCTACACCTTC. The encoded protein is CASSSHREDGYTF.

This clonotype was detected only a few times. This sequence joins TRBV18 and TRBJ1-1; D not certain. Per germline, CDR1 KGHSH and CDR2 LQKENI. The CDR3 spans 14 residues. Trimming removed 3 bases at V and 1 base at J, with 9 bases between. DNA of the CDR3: TGTGCCAGCTCACCTACGGACGGGAACACTGAAGCTTTCTTT. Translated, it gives CASSPTDGNTEAFF. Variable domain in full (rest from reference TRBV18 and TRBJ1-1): NAGVMQNPRHLVRRRGQEARLRCSPMKGHSHVYWYRQLPEEGLKFMVYLQKENIIDESGMPKERFSAEFPKEGPSILRIQQVVRGDSAAYFCASSPTDGNTEAFFGQGTRLTVV.

CDR3 coding DNA: TGTGCCAGCAGCTCATCGGACGGACCTTATGGCTACACCTTC. It translates to CASSSSDGPYGYTF. The chain carries TRBV7-3 and TRBJ1-2; no firm D call. Trimming left V 4 bases short and J 5 bases short, with 14 bases between. Germline V lookup: CDR1 SGHTA, CDR2 FQGTGA. There are 14 residues in the CDR3.

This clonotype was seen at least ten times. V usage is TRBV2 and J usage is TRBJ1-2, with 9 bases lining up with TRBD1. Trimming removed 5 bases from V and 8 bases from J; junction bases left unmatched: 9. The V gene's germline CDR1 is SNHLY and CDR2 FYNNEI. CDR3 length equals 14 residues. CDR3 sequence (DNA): TGTGCCAGCAGTTCGACAGGGGGTCCCGGCGGCTACACCTTC. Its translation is CASSSTGGPGGYTF.

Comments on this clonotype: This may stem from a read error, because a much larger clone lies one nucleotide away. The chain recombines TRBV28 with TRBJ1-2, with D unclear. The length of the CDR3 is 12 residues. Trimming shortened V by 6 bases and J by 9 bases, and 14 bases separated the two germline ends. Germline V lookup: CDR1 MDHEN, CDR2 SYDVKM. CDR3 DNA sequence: TGTGCCAGCAGAACACCCCCGAGGAGCTACACCTTC. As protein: CASRTPPRSYTF.

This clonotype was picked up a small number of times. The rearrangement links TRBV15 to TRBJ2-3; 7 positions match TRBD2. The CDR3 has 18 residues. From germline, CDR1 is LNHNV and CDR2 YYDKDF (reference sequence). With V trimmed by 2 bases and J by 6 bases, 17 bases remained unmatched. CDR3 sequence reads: CATSRWADLGGGRDTQYF. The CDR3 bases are TGTGCCACCAGCAGATGGGCGGACCTAGGCGGGGGAAGGGATACGCAGTATTTT.